These T cell receptor beta chains were read from a single sample in a study of T cell responses to AZD1222 COVID-19 vaccine. Here immunoSEQ multiplex PCR was the method, and the copy in TCRdb shows in-frame clones only, minus some. The sample carries 98,000 or so clones, about 86% recorded once. The sequences come from peripheral blood, collected on day 0 of AZD1222 vaccination. The receptors shown here come from an adult in good health. The CDR3 runs from the conserved cysteine through the conserved F or W. D genes are given only for firm matches. Size values are once, few and many counts, or a class for expanded clones, and some rows have none.

d_call	v_call	j_call	clone_size	cdr3_aa	cdr3_nt
-	TRBV13	TRBJ1-4	-	CASSTRQANTEKLFF	TGTGCCAGCAGCACCCGACAGGCAAATACTGAAAAACTGTTTTTT
-	TRBV5-1	TRBJ2-7	-	CASSLSRTTYEQYF	TGCGCCAGCAGCTTGTCACGGACGACCTACGAGCAGTACTTC
-	TRBV9	TRBJ1-4	-	CASSVDGRGEKLFF	TGTGCCAGCAGCGTAGACGGCAGAGGGGAAAAACTGTTTTTT
TRBD1	TRBV3-1/TRBV3-2	TRBJ1-6	-	CASSQLRQGYNSPLHF	TGTGCCAGCAGCCAACTTCGACAGGGGTATAATTCACCCCTCCACTTT
TRBD1	TRBV7-9	TRBJ1-2	-	CASSPGTGRDYGYTF	TGTGCCAGCAGCCCCGGGACAGGTCGGGACTATGGCTACACCTTC
TRBD1	TRBV28	TRBJ1-5	-	CASSLRRRDRHQPQHF	TGTGCCAGCAGTTTGCGACGAAGGGACAGGCATCAGCCCCAGCATTTT
-	TRBV6-5	TRBJ1-1	once	CASIRTNMNTEAFF	TGTGCCAGCATCCGGACCAACATGAACACTGAAGCTTTCTTT
TRBD1	TRBV9	TRBJ2-5	-	CASSAHLTGPQETQYF	TGTGCCAGCAGCGCCCACCTGACAGGGCCTCAAGAGACCCAGTACTTC
-	TRBV11-2	TRBJ2-3	-	CASSLDLALATDTQYF	TGTGCCAGCAGCTTAGATCTCGCGCTAGCGACAGATACGCAGTATTTT
-	TRBV28	TRBJ1-2	-	CASSSDPYGYTF	TGTGCCAGCAGTAGCGACCCCTATGGCTACACCTTC
-	TRBV6-1	TRBJ2-7	once	CASSDPGLGYEQYF	TGTGCCAGCAGTGACCCGGGACTTGGCTACGAGCAGTACTTC
-	TRBV19	TRBJ1-2	-	CASREFQGQANYGYTF	TGTGCCAGCAGGGAGTTTCAGGGTCAAGCTAACTATGGCTACACCTTC